The rows below give T cell receptor beta chains drawn from one sample of a study of control samples from healthy donors and cancer patients. The protocol was immunoSEQ multiplex PCR, while the TCRdb copy is restricted to in-frame clones and leaves out a portion. This sample has around 140,000 clones, with 93% found just once. Material: blood. The source is a man between 18 and 29 years old in good health. The CDR3 runs from the conserved cysteine through the conserved F or W. A D gene is named only where the DNA matches it firmly. Size tells how often a clone was seen (once, few, many) or the class of an expanded clone, and some rows leave it out.

- TRBJ1-2 - TRBV6-5 CASSTHLPGQGGYTF TGTGCCAGCAGTACCCACTTGCCGGGGCAAGGCGGCTACACCTTC
- TRBJ1-1 - TRBV6-6 CASIRVEGTEAFF TGTGCCAGCATCCGGGTCGAGGGCACTGAAGCTTTCTTT
- TRBJ2-2 - TRBV2 CASTPDKNTGELFF TGTGCCAGCACACCTGACAAGAACACCGGGGAGCTGTTTTTT
- TRBJ2-7 TRBD2 TRBV29-1 CSITSGFSYEQYF TGCAGCATCACTAGCGGATTCTCCTACGAGCAGTACTTC
few TRBJ1-5 TRBD1 TRBV19 CASRGTDFLDQPQHF TGTGCCAGTAGGGGGACAGATTTCCTTGATCAGCCCCAGCATTTT
once TRBJ2-1 TRBD2 TRBV19 CASSLSGATYNEQFF TGTGCCAGTAGCCTTAGCGGGGCAACCTACAATGAGCAGTTCTTC
- TRBJ2-4 - TRBV18 CASSPFGSARRVQYF TGTGCCAGCTCACCATTCGGTTCAGCTAGAAGGGTTCAGTACTTC
- TRBJ1-2 - TRBV27 CASSLAQENYGYTF TGTGCCAGCAGTTTGGCTCAAGAGAACTATGGCTACACCTTC
- TRBJ2-7 - TRBV15 CATSFFRGDEQYF TGTGCCACCAGCTTTTTCAGGGGTGACGAGCAGTACTTC
- TRBJ2-3 TRBD1 TRBV15 CATSRRHTGTDSDTQYF TGTGCCACCAGCAGGCGGCATACCGGGACAGACTCAGATACGCAGTATTTT
once TRBJ1-2 - TRBV28 CASRSSSRGYTF TGTGCCAGCAGGTCATCGTCGAGGGGCTACACCTTC
- TRBJ2-2 - TRBV3-1/TRBV3-2 CASSPLRLSNTGELFF TGTGCCAGCAGCCCCCTTCGGCTGTCGAACACCGGGGAGCTGTTTTTT
- TRBJ1-2 - TRBV30 CAWKMGRRDGRRSNYGYTF TGTGCCTGGAAGATGGGACGACGGGACGGTCGACGATCTAACTATGGCTACACCTTC
- TRBJ2-6 TRBD1 TRBV15 CATSPMTGSGANVLTF TGTGCCACCAGCCCCATGACAGGGTCTGGGGCCAACGTCCTGACTTTC
- TRBJ2-2 - TRBV18 CASSSDNTGELFF TGTGCCAGCTCATCCGATAACACCGGGGAGCTGTTTTTT
- TRBJ1-1 - TRBV6-2/TRBV6-3 CASSYRTDLNAEAFF TGTGCCAGCAGTTATCGGACAGACCTGAACGCTGAAGCTTTCTTT
- TRBJ1-1 - TRBV18 CASSPTFRGSNTEAFF TGTGCCAGCTCACCCACATTTCGGGGGTCAAACACTGAAGCTTTCTTT
once TRBJ1-1 TRBD1 TRBV6-5 CASSFRTGPNTEAFF TGTGCCAGCAGTTTCCGGACAGGACCGAACACTGAAGCTTTCTTT
once TRBJ2-3 - TRBV6-1 CASSEDPWEADTQYF TGTGCCAGCAGTGAAGACCCTTGGGAAGCAGATACGCAGTATTTT
- TRBJ2-2 - TRBV7-8 CASSSRTEHTGELFF TGTGCCAGCAGCTCCCGGACAGAACATACCGGGGAGCTGTTTTTT
- TRBJ2-1 TRBD2 TRBV7-9 CASSLMSLAGYNEQFF TGTGCCAGCAGCTTAATGTCACTAGCGGGATACAATGAGCAGTTCTTC
- TRBJ2-7 TRBD2 TRBV5-1 CASSGSGGPVYEQYF TGCGCCAGCAGCGGATCGGGAGGGCCAGTCTACGAGCAGTACTTC
- TRBJ1-5 - TRBV4-3 CASNQPQHF TGCGCCAGCAATCAGCCCCAGCATTTT
- TRBJ1-2 - TRBV19 CASSISWWQSALPNYGYTF TGTGCCAGTAGTATCAGTTGGTGGCAGTCCGCGCTACCTAACTATGGCTACACCTTC
- TRBJ1-2 - TRBV19 CASSLTRQATANYGYTF TGTGCCAGTAGTTTGACCCGACAGGCCACCGCTAACTATGGCTACACCTTC
- TRBJ1-1 - TRBV9 CASSVELGNTEAFF TGTGCCAGCAGCGTAGAGTTGGGGAACACTGAAGCTTTCTTT